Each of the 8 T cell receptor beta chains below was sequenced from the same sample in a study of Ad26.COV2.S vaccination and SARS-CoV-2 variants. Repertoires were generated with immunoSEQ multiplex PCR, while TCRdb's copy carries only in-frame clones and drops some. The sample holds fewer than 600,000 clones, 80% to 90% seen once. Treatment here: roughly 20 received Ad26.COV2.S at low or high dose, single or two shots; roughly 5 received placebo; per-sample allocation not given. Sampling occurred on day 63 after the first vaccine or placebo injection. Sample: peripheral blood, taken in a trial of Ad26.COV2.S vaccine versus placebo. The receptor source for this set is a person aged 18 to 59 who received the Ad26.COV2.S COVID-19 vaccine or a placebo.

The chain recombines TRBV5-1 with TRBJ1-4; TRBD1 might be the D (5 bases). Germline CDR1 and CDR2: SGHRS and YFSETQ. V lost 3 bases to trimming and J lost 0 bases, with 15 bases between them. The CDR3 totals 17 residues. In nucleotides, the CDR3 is TGCGCCAGCAGCTATACAGGCGCCGGTGCAACTAATGAAAAACTGTTTTTT. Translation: CASSYTGAGATNEKLFF.

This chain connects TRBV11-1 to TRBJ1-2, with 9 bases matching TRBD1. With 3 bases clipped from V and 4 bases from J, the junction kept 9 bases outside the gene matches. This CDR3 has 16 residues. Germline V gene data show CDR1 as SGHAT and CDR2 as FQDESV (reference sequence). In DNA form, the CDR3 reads TGTGCCAGCAGCTTCCGTTTTCGGGACAGGGTCTATGGCTACACCTTC. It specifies CASSFRFRDRVYGYTF. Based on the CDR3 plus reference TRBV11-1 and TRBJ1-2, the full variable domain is EAEVAQSPRYKITEKSQAVAFWCDPISGHATLYWYRQILGQGPELLVQFQDESVVDDSQLPKDRFSAERLKGVDSTLKIQPAELGDSAMYLCASSFRFRDRVYGYTFGSGTRLTVV.

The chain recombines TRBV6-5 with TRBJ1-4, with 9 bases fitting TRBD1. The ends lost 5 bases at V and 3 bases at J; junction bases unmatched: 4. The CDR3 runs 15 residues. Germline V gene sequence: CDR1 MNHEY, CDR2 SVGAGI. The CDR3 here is CASSTRQGANEKLFF. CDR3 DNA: TGTGCCAGCAGTACAAGACAGGGGGCTAATGAAAAACTGTTTTTT.

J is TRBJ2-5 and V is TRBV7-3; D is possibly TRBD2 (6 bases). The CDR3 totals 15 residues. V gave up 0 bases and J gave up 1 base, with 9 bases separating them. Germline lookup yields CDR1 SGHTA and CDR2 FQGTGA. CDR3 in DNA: TGTGCCAGCAGCTTAACGGGACTTCCCCAAGAGACCCAGTACTTC. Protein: CASSLTGLPQETQYF.

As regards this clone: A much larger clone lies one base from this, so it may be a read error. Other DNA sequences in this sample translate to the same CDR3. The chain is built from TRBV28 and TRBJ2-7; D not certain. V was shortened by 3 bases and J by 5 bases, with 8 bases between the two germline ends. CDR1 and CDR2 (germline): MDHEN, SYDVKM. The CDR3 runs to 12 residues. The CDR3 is CASSLLGNEQYF. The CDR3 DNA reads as TGTGCCAGCAGTTTGTTGGGGAACGAGCAGTACTTC.

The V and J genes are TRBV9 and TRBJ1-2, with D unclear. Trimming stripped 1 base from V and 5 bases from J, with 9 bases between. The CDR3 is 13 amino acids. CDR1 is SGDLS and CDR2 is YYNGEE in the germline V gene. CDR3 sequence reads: CASSVSLLYGYTF. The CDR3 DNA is TGTGCCAGCAGCGTATCCCTGCTATATGGCTACACCTTC.

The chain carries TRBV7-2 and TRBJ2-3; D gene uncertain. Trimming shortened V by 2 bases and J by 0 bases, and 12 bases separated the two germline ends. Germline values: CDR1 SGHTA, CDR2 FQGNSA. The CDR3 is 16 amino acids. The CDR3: CASSLIWTASTDTQYF. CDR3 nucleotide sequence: TGTGCCAGCAGCTTAATCTGGACGGCTAGCACAGATACGCAGTATTTT.

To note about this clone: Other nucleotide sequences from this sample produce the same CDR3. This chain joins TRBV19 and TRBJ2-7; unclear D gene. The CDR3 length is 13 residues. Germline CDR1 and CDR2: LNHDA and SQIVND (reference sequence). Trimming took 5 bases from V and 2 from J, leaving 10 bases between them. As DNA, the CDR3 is TGTGCCAGTAGTGCCGGCCGGGCCTACGAGCAGTACTTC. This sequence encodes CASSAGRAYEQYF.